This TCR beta chain was identified in a study of OX40 agonist ivuxolimab in advanced cancers. Study information: Of the patients, three showed partial responses, one with hepatocellular carcinoma and two with cutaneous melanoma.

Study-level findings and limits: Dosing at 0.1 to 3.0 mg/kg was accompanied by clonal expansion of CD4+ and CD8+ blood T cells by week 6. The average count of expanded clones was higher among CD8+ T cells than among CD4+.

V was trimmed by 3 bases and J by 5 bases, leaving 3 bases between them. From germline, CDR1 is MNHNS and CDR2 SASEGT. The CDR3 runs to 11 residues. Sequencing was performed with immunoSEQ multiplex PCR; in TCRdb, only in-frame clones are kept and a portion is missing. Of 45,000 to 55,000 clones detected, 70% to 90% appear once; the ten largest clones hold around 0.6%. A note on this clone: The antigen is undetermined. The same CDR3 arises from other DNA sequences in this sample as well.

The source material was CD4+ or CD8+ T cells sorted from blood, sampled in a trial of the OX40 agonist ivuxolimab. The chain couples TRBV6-1 to TRBJ2-3; D ambiguous. This clonotype was obtained from an adult with an advanced solid tumor such as melanoma, head and neck, liver or kidney cancer. The DNA for the CDR3 is TGTGCCAGCAGTGAGGTAGATACGCAGTATTTT. Translating it yields CASSEVDTQYF.